Listed below are T cell receptor beta chains from one sample, sequenced in a study of a mutant IDH1 vaccine in newly diagnosed glioma. The protocol was immunoSEQ multiplex PCR, while the TCRdb copy is restricted to in-frame clones and leaves out a portion. Among fewer than 40,000 clones listed, about four fifths were seen once. The input for sequencing was PBMCs, taken from a glioma patient treated with radiotherapy, temozolomide or both. The receptors were sampled from a man aged 30-40 years with glioma. Both conserved end residues are part of each CDR3. Fields, in order: J gene, V gene, D gene, clone size, CDR3 DNA, CDR3 protein. The D gene is left open where the match is weak. A row's size may be missing; if present it is once, few, many or a size class.

j_call: TRBJ2-7
v_call: TRBV2
d_call: NA
clone_size: NA
cdr3_nt: TGTGCCAGCAGAACGAGACAGGATCCTTCCTACGAGCAGTACTTC
cdr3_aa: CASRTRQDPSYEQYF

j_call: TRBJ1-2
v_call: TRBV7-9
d_call: NA
clone_size: NA
cdr3_nt: TGTGCCAGCAGCTTATTCGCCGCAAACTATGGCTACACCTTC
cdr3_aa: CASSLFAANYGYTF

j_call: TRBJ2-4
v_call: TRBV2
d_call: NA
clone_size: NA
cdr3_nt: TGTGCCAGCAGGGATAGGGTTTCCAACATTCAGTACTTC
cdr3_aa: CASRDRVSNIQYF

j_call: TRBJ2-1
v_call: TRBV5-6
d_call: NA
clone_size: NA
cdr3_nt: TGTGCCAGCAGCTTGGTAGCAGGGAGTTTGTTCGATGAGCAGTTCTTC
cdr3_aa: CASSLVAGSLFDEQFF

j_call: TRBJ1-4
v_call: TRBV30
d_call: TRBD1
clone_size: NA
cdr3_nt: TGTGCCTGGAGTGATCCGGGACAGGGGGATGAAAAACTGTTTTTT
cdr3_aa: CAWSDPGQGDEKLFF

j_call: TRBJ1-1
v_call: TRBV2
d_call: NA
clone_size: NA
cdr3_nt: TGTGCCAGCCGGAAGGAGACAAACATGAACACTGAAGCTTTCTTT
cdr3_aa: CASRKETNMNTEAFF

j_call: TRBJ2-2
v_call: TRBV5-1
d_call: TRBD2
clone_size: NA
cdr3_nt: TGCGCCAGCAGCTCCCTGACTAGCGGGGGGGCCGGGGAGCTGTTTTTT
cdr3_aa: CASSSLTSGGAGELFF

j_call: TRBJ1-1
v_call: TRBV20-1
d_call: NA
clone_size: NA
cdr3_nt: TGCAGCGTAAGAAGGACTGAAGCTTTCTTT
cdr3_aa: CSVRRTEAFF

j_call: TRBJ1-4
v_call: TRBV4-1
d_call: NA
clone_size: NA
cdr3_nt: TGCGCCAGCAGCCAAGTTTTCCCGGCAACTAATGAAAAACTGTTTTTT
cdr3_aa: CASSQVFPATNEKLFF

j_call: TRBJ2-2
v_call: TRBV11-2
d_call: NA
clone_size: NA
cdr3_nt: TGTGCCAGCAGCTCGCACCCATCTGACGGGGAGCTGTTTTTT
cdr3_aa: CASSSHPSDGELFF

j_call: TRBJ2-1
v_call: TRBV7-9
d_call: NA
clone_size: NA
cdr3_nt: TGTGCCAGCTCCCGGGTGGCGGGACCTACCTGGAATGAGCAGTTCTTC
cdr3_aa: CASSRVAGPTWNEQFF

j_call: TRBJ1-1
v_call: TRBV19
d_call: TRBD1
clone_size: NA
cdr3_nt: TGTGCCAGTAGTTCGACAGGGGGCTACACTGAAGCTTTCTTT
cdr3_aa: CASSSTGGYTEAFF

j_call: TRBJ2-5
v_call: TRBV7-9
d_call: NA
clone_size: NA
cdr3_nt: TGTGCCAGCAGCTATGGACAGCATCAAGAGACCCAGTACTTC
cdr3_aa: CASSYGQHQETQYF

j_call: TRBJ1-5
v_call: TRBV19
d_call: TRBD1
clone_size: NA
cdr3_nt: TGTGCCAGTACCTCGGGACAGGGACCTAATCAGCCCCAGCATTTT
cdr3_aa: CASTSGQGPNQPQHF

j_call: TRBJ1-1
v_call: TRBV5-4
d_call: TRBD1
clone_size: NA
cdr3_nt: TGTGCCAGCAGTGGACAGGCGGGCAGTTTTCTAAACACTGAAGCTTTCTTT
cdr3_aa: CASSGQAGSFLNTEAFF

j_call: TRBJ2-1
v_call: TRBV5-1
d_call: TRBD2
clone_size: NA
cdr3_nt: TGCGCCAGCAGCTTGCTCCCGGCGCTAGCGGGAGTCACCTACAATGAGCAGTTCTTC
cdr3_aa: CASSLLPALAGVTYNEQFF

j_call: TRBJ2-7
v_call: TRBV5-1
d_call: TRBD1
clone_size: NA
cdr3_nt: TGCGCCAGCAGCTTGAGAACAGGGGGTTACTACGAGCAGTACTTC
cdr3_aa: CASSLRTGGYYEQYF

j_call: TRBJ2-2
v_call: TRBV11-3
d_call: TRBD2
clone_size: NA
cdr3_nt: TGTGCCAGCAGCTCCGATAGCGGGGGGGCCTGGGGCACCGGGGAGCTGTTTTTT
cdr3_aa: CASSSDSGGAWGTGELFF

j_call: TRBJ1-4
v_call: TRBV7-9
d_call: TRBD1
clone_size: NA
cdr3_nt: TGTGCCAGCAGACCCGACAGGGGGCGAGATGAAAAACTGTTTTTT
cdr3_aa: CASRPDRGRDEKLFF

j_call: TRBJ1-4
v_call: TRBV27
d_call: NA
clone_size: NA
cdr3_nt: TGTGCCAGCAGTTTGAAATGGAGCTTATTAGAAAAACTGTTTTTT
cdr3_aa: CASSLKWSLLEKLFF

j_call: TRBJ2-7
v_call: TRBV5-8
d_call: NA
clone_size: NA
cdr3_nt: TGTGCCAGCAGCTTCGGAGGTGCCCCCTACGAGCAGTACTTC
cdr3_aa: CASSFGGAPYEQYF

j_call: TRBJ2-1
v_call: TRBV5-1
d_call: NA
clone_size: NA
cdr3_nt: TGCGCCAGCAGCTATACAGCTGGCTACAATGAGCAGTTCTTC
cdr3_aa: CASSYTAGYNEQFF

j_call: TRBJ2-5
v_call: TRBV5-1
d_call: TRBD1
clone_size: NA
cdr3_nt: TGCGCCAGCAGCTTGATCGGGACAGGGACCTACCAAGAGACCCAGTACTTC
cdr3_aa: CASSLIGTGTYQETQYF

j_call: TRBJ1-6
v_call: TRBV7-6
d_call: TRBD1
clone_size: NA
cdr3_nt: TGTGCCAGCAGCTTAGTGAGACAGGGGGGTTCACCCCTCCACTTT
cdr3_aa: CASSLVRQGGSPLHF

j_call: TRBJ1-6
v_call: TRBV30
d_call: TRBD1
clone_size: once
cdr3_nt: TGTGCCTGGAGAGTTCCGCGACAGGGGTATAATTCACCCCTCCACTTT
cdr3_aa: CAWRVPRQGYNSPLHF

j_call: TRBJ1-2
v_call: TRBV2
d_call: NA
clone_size: NA
cdr3_nt: TGTGCCAGCAGTGAAAGCGCCCCTTGCACCTTC
cdr3_aa: CASSESAPCTF